Presented here are 10 T cell receptor beta chains from one specimen sequenced in a study of T cells after yellow fever vaccination. Using its own MiXCR run on the 5' RACE reads, TCRdb lists one record per CDR3 protein. The sample holds 150,000 to 200,000 distinct CDR3 sequences, around 9% seen once. Sequences were derived from CD8+ T cells sorted from PBMCs, sampled 45 days after the yellow fever booster vaccination. The receptor source for this set is a man younger than 30 who received the YFV17D yellow fever vaccine.

This clonotype was found a few times. The V call is TRBV4-1, the J call TRBJ2-2; TRBD1 agrees at 11 bases. V shed 5 bases and J 1 base; nucleotides not matched to a gene: 12. The CDR3 loop spans 19 amino acids. Germline-derived CDR1 and CDR2 are MGHRA and YSYEKL. The CDR3 region is CASSETGQGDRLNTGELFF. The CDR3 DNA reads as TGCGCCAGCAGCGAGACGGGACAGGGGGATCGCTTGAACACCGGGGAGCTGTTTTTT.

This clonotype showed up just a few times. The V and J genes are TRBV6-5 and TRBJ1-2, with no clear D. The V gene lost 6 bases and the J gene lost 0 bases, with 14 bases spanning the gap. There are 15 residues in the CDR3. Looked up from germline, CDR1 is MNHEY and CDR2 is SVGAGI. The CDR3 region is CASRQQDYSNYGYTF. The CDR3 DNA reads as TGTGCCAGCAGACAGCAGGACTACTCTAACTATGGCTACACCTTC.

This clonotype has a count of ten or more. The chain employs TRBV29-1 and TRBJ2-7; D is possibly TRBD1 (6 bases). Per the germline V gene, CDR1 is SQVTM and CDR2 is ANQGSEA. Trimming pared 6 bases from V and 3 bases from J, leaving 12 bases between. The length of the CDR3 is 12 residues. The CDR3: CSVRGQRYEQYF. For the CDR3, the DNA is TGCAGCGTCAGGGGACAACGCTACGAGCAGTACTTC.

This clonotype was counted between two and nine times. The CDR3 bases are TGTGCCAGCCACCCCAGGGGACAGGGGGTTGGTAGCTACACCTTC. Encoded protein: CASHPRGQGVGSYTF. The chain combines TRBV6-2 or TRBV6-3 with TRBJ1-2; 11 positions agree with TRBD1. The CDR3 totals 15 residues. J lost 9 bases, V lost 8 bases, and 14 bases had no gene match. Germline V gene sequence: CDR1 MNHEY, CDR2 SVGEGT.

A few counts support this clonotype. V and J are TRBV6-5 and TRBJ1-2, with D maybe TRBD1 (6 bases). V lost 6 bases and J 4 bases, leaving 18 bases between the germline ends. This CDR3 contains 15 residues. The V gene's germline CDR1 is MNHEY and CDR2 SVGAGI. CDR3 sequence reads: CASRPEGGTIYGYTF. The CDR3 DNA sequence: TGTGCCAGCAGGCCCGAGGGGGGAACGATCTATGGCTACACCTTC.

This clonotype was detected ten times or more. This chain connects TRBV6-2 or TRBV6-3 to TRBJ2-1; TRBD2 agrees at 12 bases. In germline, CDR1 is MNHEY, CDR2 SVGEGT. CDR3 length: 14 amino acids. V lost 4 bases, J lost 8 bases, and 3 bases stayed unmatched. The CDR3 sequence is CASSSSGGAYEQFF. DNA of the CDR3: TGTGCCAGCAGTTCTAGCGGGGGGGCCTATGAGCAGTTCTTC.

This clonotype has just a few counts. For the CDR3, the DNA is TGTGCCAGCAGCCCGGGAGGGGTTAATTCACCCCTCCACTTT. Encoded protein: CASSPGGVNSPLHF. The chain employs TRBV9 and TRBJ1-6; D might be TRBD1 (5 bases). This CDR3 contains 14 residues. Germline V gives CDR1 SGDLS, CDR2 YYNGEE. Between the trimmed V and J ends, which lost 4 bases and 6 bases, there was a span of 11 bases.

This clonotype came up a few times. The chain carries TRBV6-2 or TRBV6-3 and TRBJ2-1; a weak D match, TRBD2 (6 bases). Germline CDR1 is MNHEY and CDR2 is SVGEGT. V lost 6 bases to trimming and J lost 10 bases, with 13 bases between them. The CDR3 contains 12 residues. This CDR3 reads CASSHRGSEQFF. CDR3 nucleotide sequence: TGTGCCAGCAGCCACCGGGGGTCGGAGCAGTTCTTC.

The sample holds many counts of this clonotype. This rearrangement joins TRBV4-1 to TRBJ2-7, with a possible D match to TRBD1 (6 bases). CDR3 length: 19 amino acids. Per germline, CDR1 MGHRA and CDR2 YSYEKL. Trimming cost V 1 base and J 1 base, with 23 bases left between them. The chain's CDR3 is CASSQGGVWAGAASYEQYF. The CDR3 nucleotides read TGCGCCAGCAGCCAAGGAGGGGTGTGGGCAGGGGCCGCTTCCTACGAGCAGTACTTC.

The chain links TRBV4-1 to TRBJ2-6; D is unresolved. There are 16 residues in the CDR3. The V gene's germline CDR1 is MGHRA and CDR2 YSYEKL. Trimming pared 4 bases from V and 0 bases from J, leaving 10 bases between. This chain's CDR3 is CASSPTDSSGANVLTF. CDR3 nucleotide sequence: TGCGCCAGCAGCCCGACGGATAGCTCTGGGGCCAACGTCCTGACTTTC.